Listed below are T cell receptor beta chains from one sample, sequenced in a study of vaccination and CD4 T cells after COVID-19. In TCRdb, the PCR reads were re-called with MiXCR into one record per CDR3 protein. The sample has roughly 15,000 distinct CDR3 sequences; more than 55% are singletons. No antigen has been identified for these receptors. Sequenced sample: CD4+ T cells from blood, cultured in vitro. These receptors were collected from a human donor who had recovered from COVID-19. The CDR3 runs from the conserved cysteine through the conserved F or W.

V: TRBV6-5; J: TRBJ1-3; CDR3: CASSYGGSGNTIYF
V: TRBV7-2; J: TRBJ2-1; CDR3: CASTPRRRGYNEQFF
V: TRBV7-2; J: TRBJ2-2; CDR3: CASSINTGELFF
V: TRBV5-1; J: TRBJ2-1; CDR3: CASSPGLVLDEQFF
V: TRBV6-2/TRBV6-3; J: TRBJ2-5; CDR3: CASSQTAPKTQYF
V: TRBV5-6; J: TRBJ2-3; CDR3: CASSRGRRISTDTQYF
V: TRBV7-2; J: TRBJ2-1; CDR3: CASSLGLAGFNEQFF
V: TRBV20-1; J: TRBJ1-3; CDR3: CSASTGGEYNSGNTIYF
V: TRBV7-9; J: TRBJ2-7; CDR3: CASSLTSYEQYF
V: TRBV2; J: TRBJ2-5; CDR3: CASREGLAGGDSQETQYF
V: TRBV7-8; J: TRBJ2-5; CDR3: CASSLLAGVETQYF
V: TRBV6-5; J: TRBJ2-7; CDR3: CASSYAAGTDYEQYF
V: TRBV7-2; J: TRBJ1-2; CDR3: CASSRQSYGYTF
V: TRBV7-9; J: TRBJ1-5; CDR3: CASTTGKDQPQHF
V: TRBV19; J: TRBJ1-2; CDR3: CAVGRAAGTGYNGYTF
V: TRBV27; J: TRBJ1-2; CDR3: CASSLRGRGGYGYTF
V: TRBV7-9; J: TRBJ1-5; CDR3: CASSLFSNQPQHF
V: TRBV20-1; J: TRBJ2-7; CDR3: CSARTDPTEQYF
V: TRBV19; J: TRBJ1-1; CDR3: CASSNSNRGPYQAFF
V: TRBV20-1; J: TRBJ1-6; CDR3: CSATDRAFNSPLHF
V: TRBV5-1; J: TRBJ2-7; CDR3: CASSSKSGRLNEQYF
V: TRBV20-1; J: TRBJ2-4; CDR3: CSARGLAGAAKNIQYF
V: TRBV20-1; J: TRBJ2-5; CDR3: CSARASGLAEGAQYF
V: TRBV27; J: TRBJ2-3; CDR3: CASSFLTTDTQYF
V: TRBV20-1; J: TRBJ2-1; CDR3: CSAPTYNEQFF
V: TRBV12-3/TRBV12-4; J: TRBJ1-5; CDR3: CASSLLGNQPQHF